Presented here are 17 T cell receptor beta chains from one specimen sequenced in a study of regulatory T cells in long-lasting Graves disease (dated by TCRdb to the early 2020s). Library construction relied on multiplex PCR. The reads were generated on an Illumina HiSeq 4000. CDR3 regions were amplified by Arm-PCR with iRepertoire HTBI primers to construct TCR beta libraries. Using fastp at Q25 and MiXCR, TCRdb reprocessed the public reads and kept productive beta chains. Rows are combined by CDR3 protein, so each entry shows the most common genes and DNA. The sample profile shows hundreds of thousands of distinct CDR3 sequences; about 15% of them were found once. The ten top clones hold 18% of the sample. The meaning of the sample's time point label: newly diagnosed GD, antithyroid drugs for less than 3 months. For both TCR sequencing and RNA sequencing, RNA was extracted from PBMCs using TRIzol.

A further study also used this sample, focusing on T cells in Graves' hyperthyroidism and ophthalmopathy.

The sequences come from peripheral blood mononuclear cells (PBMCs), collected at new diagnosis, from a patient treated with antithyroid drugs. These receptors came from a woman aged 25 to 39 with Graves disease. Donor details come from another sample of the same person, matched by shared clones.

This clonotype was counted only a few times. The chain links TRBV3-1 to TRBJ2-1; D remains ambiguous. The length of the CDR3 is 16 residues. Per the germline V gene, CDR1 is LGHDT and CDR2 is YNNKEL (reference sequence). V dropped 2 bases and J dropped 9 bases, with 20 bases sitting between them. CDR3 in amino acids: CASSQNQIGYLSEQFF. CDR3 bases: TGTGCCAGCAGCCAAAATCAAATAGGGTATTTGAGTGAGCAGTTCTTC.

This clonotype was detected only a few times. The chain couples TRBV29-1 to TRBJ2-7; 12 bases map to TRBD2. The junction had 6 bases not matched to a gene; V was cut back by 6 bases and J by 6 bases. CDR1 is SQVTM, CDR2 ANQGSEA, per germline. CDR3 length: 13 residues. CDR3 DNA: TGCAGCGTGGTAAGGACTAGCGGGGCCGAGCAGTACTTC. It specifies CSVVRTSGAEQYF.

The V gene is TRBV30, the J gene TRBJ1-5; D not certain. Germline V gene data show CDR1 as GTSNPN and CDR2 as SVGIG (reference sequence). This CDR3 has 15 residues. The V end lost 1 base, the J end lost 0 bases, and 10 bases lay between the germline ends. The CDR3 region is CAWSGNSASNQPQHF. The CDR3 nucleotides are TGTGCCTGGAGTGGGAATTCAGCTAGCAATCAGCCCCAGCATTTT.

This clonotype was recorded at least ten times. Germline is not matched at one junction end, which may reflect a read error. V is TRBV12-3 or TRBV12-4 and J is TRBJ1-1; D may be TRBD1 (5 bases). This CDR3 is 14 amino acids long. The CDR3 DNA sequence: TGTGCGAGCAGGGTTTACGGAGGTAACACTGAAGCTTTCTTT. Protein product: CASRVYGGNTEAFF.

There are a few counts of this clonotype. This chain connects TRBV5-5 to TRBJ2-4; D ambiguous. Germline loops: CDR1 SGHKS, CDR2 YYEKEE (reference sequence). This CDR3 contains 16 residues. Trimming removed 1 base at V and 3 bases at J, with 14 bases between. DNA of the CDR3: TGTGCCAGCAGCTTGTTCGAAGGTGGGGTCAAAAACATTCAGTACTTC. Translating it yields CASSLFEGGVKNIQYF.

This clonotype came up many times. This CDR3 is CASSPPGLINEKLFF. The CDR3 nucleotides read TGTGCCAGCAGCCCCCCCGGACTGATTAATGAAAAACTGTTTTTT. This chain joins TRBV3-1 and TRBJ1-4, with D hard to call. The germline V and J ends were trimmed by 4 bases and 4 bases, with 13 bases remaining between them. This CDR3 has 15 residues. In germline, CDR1 is LGHDT, CDR2 YNNKEL (reference sequence).

Note on this clonotype: This sequence may be a read error, since a much larger clone differs from it by one base. The gene calls are TRBV2 and TRBJ2-7; no clear D gene. Germline CDR1 and CDR2: SNHLY and FYNNEI. The CDR3 sequence is 14 residues long. Trimming removed 6 bases at V and 3 bases at J, with 15 bases between. The CDR3 region is CASRTRETYYEQYF. The CDR3 coding sequence is TGTGCCAGCAGGACACGAGAGACGTACTACGAGCAGTACTTC.

This clonotype was seen more than once but under ten times. CDR3 DNA: TGTGCCACCAGTGATTTCCCCGGCGAGCAGTACTTC. Its translation: CATSDFPGEQYF. The V call is TRBV24-1, the J call TRBJ2-7, with no clear D. The germline CDR1 and CDR2 sequences are KGHDR and SFDVKD. This CDR3 spans 12 amino acids. Trimming removed 1 base from V and 6 bases from J, with 6 bases in between.

This rearrangement joins TRBV20-1 to TRBJ1-4; no reliable D call. Germline V lookup: CDR1 DFQATT, CDR2 SNEGSKA (reference sequence). The CDR3 runs to 14 residues. Trimming removed 6 bases from V and 2 bases from J, with 13 bases in between. The CDR3 reads CSAIAPGTNEKLFF. The CDR3 region has the DNA TGCAGTGCGATAGCTCCTGGGACTAATGAAAAACTGTTTTTT.

V and J are TRBV24-1 and TRBJ1-5, with 7 nucleotides matching TRBD1. Germline CDR1 reads KGHDR; CDR2 reads SFDVKD. The CDR3 spans 15 residues. V was clipped by 3 bases and J by 9 bases; unmatched bases: 10. This CDR3 reads CATSDRTGAIGPQHF. CDR3 coding DNA: TGTGCCACCAGTGATAGAACAGGGGCTATAGGGCCCCAGCATTTT.

Ten or more counts support this clonotype. This chain joins TRBV28 and TRBJ1-2, with D possibly matching TRBD1 (6 bases). This CDR3 has 13 amino acids. The V end lost 5 bases, the J end lost 12 bases, and 19 bases lay between the germline ends. CDR1 and CDR2 from the germline V gene are MDHEN and SYDVKM. This chain's CDR3 is CASSENTGFFHTF. DNA for the CDR3: TGTGCCAGCAGTGAGAATACAGGGTTTTTCCACACCTTC.

This clonotype was detected many times. The V and J genes are TRBV29-1 and TRBJ1-1; no clear D gene. This CDR3 comprises 13 residues. Germline CDR1 reads SQVTM; CDR2 reads ANQGSEA. The CDR3 sequence is CSGGNSERPEAFF. CDR3 nucleotide sequence: TGCAGTGGTGGGAACTCGGAGCGCCCTGAAGCTTTCTTT.

This clonotype was observed many times. This chain links TRBV19 with TRBJ1-2; TRBD1 is a possible D gene (5 bases). The germline gives CDR1 LNHDA, CDR2 SQIVND (reference sequence). The V gene lost 6 bases and the J gene lost 4 bases, with 15 bases spanning the gap. The CDR3 has 14 amino acids. In DNA form, the CDR3 reads TGTGCCAGTAGCCCGGATGGAGGGGTCTATGGCTACACCTTC. Translating it yields CASSPDGGVYGYTF.

DNA of the CDR3: TGTGCCAGCTCGCAAACCGGGCCCGGCACAGATACGCAGTATTTT. Amino acids: CASSQTGPGTDTQYF. The gene calls are TRBV18 and TRBJ2-3; D is undetermined. CDR1 and CDR2 (germline): KGHSH, LQKENI. The V gene lost 6 bases and the J gene lost 1 base, with 14 bases spanning the gap. The CDR3 is 15 residues long.

This clonotype was seen only a few times. The rearrangement links TRBV6-1 to TRBJ1-4, with D tentatively TRBD1 (5 bases). Germline CDR1 is MNHNS and CDR2 is SASEGT. Trimming cost V 0 bases and J 13 bases, with 12 bases left between them. The CDR3 sequence is 13 residues long. CDR3 in amino acids: CASSEAGRDRLFF. CDR3 coding DNA: TGTGCCAGCAGTGAAGCGGGCAGGGATCGACTGTTTTTT.

The V and J genes are TRBV20-1 and TRBJ1-5; TRBD1 might be the D (6 bases). Trimming removed 6 bases from V and 2 bases from J, with 26 bases in between. CDR3 size: 18 residues. In germline, CDR1 is DFQATT, CDR2 SNEGSKA (reference sequence). Here the CDR3 reads CSATDSSIKGYGNQPQHF. CDR3 sequence (DNA): TGCAGTGCGACGGACAGTTCCATAAAAGGTTATGGCAATCAGCCCCAGCATTTT.

Ten or more counts support this clonotype. The chain joins TRBV29-1 to TRBJ1-2; 8 bases align to TRBD1. Unmatched junction bases numbered 12, after V lost 5 bases and J lost 4 bases. Germline V gives CDR1 SQVTM, CDR2 ANQGSEA. The CDR3 totals 15 residues. In DNA form, the CDR3 reads TGCAGCGTTTGGACAGGGTCTTTTCAGGGCTATGGCTACACCTTC. The encoded protein is CSVWTGSFQGYGYTF.